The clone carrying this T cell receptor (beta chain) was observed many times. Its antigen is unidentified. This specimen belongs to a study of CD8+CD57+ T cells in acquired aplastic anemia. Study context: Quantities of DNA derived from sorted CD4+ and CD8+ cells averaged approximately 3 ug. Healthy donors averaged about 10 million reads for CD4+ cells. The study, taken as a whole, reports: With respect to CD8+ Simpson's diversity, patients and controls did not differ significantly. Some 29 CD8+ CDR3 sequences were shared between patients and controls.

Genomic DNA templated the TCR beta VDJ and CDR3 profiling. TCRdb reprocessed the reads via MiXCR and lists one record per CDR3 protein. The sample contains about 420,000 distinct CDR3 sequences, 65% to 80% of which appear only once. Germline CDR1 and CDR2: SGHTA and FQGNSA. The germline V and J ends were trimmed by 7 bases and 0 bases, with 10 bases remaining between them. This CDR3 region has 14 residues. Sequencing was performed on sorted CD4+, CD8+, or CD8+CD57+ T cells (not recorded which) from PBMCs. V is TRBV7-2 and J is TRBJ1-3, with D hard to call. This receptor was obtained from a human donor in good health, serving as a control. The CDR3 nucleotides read TGTGCCAGCACCCCGGCCCTCTCTGGAAACACCATATATTTT. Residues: CASTPALSGNTIYF.